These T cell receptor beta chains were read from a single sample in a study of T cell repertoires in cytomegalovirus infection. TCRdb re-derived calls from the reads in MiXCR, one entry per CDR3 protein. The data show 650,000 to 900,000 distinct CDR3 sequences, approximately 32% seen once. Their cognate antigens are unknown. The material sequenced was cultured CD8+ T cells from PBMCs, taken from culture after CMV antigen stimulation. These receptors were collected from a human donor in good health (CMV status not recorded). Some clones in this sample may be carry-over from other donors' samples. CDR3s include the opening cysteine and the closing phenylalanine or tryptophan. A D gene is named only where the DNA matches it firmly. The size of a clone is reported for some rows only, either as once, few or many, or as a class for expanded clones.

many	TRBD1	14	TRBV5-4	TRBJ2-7	CASSLEGAYYEQYF	TGTGCCAGCAGCTTGGAGGGGGCATACTACGAGCAGTACTTC
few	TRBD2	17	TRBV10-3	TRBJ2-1	CAISESQWERGAPEQFF	TGTGCCATCAGTGAGTCGCAATGGGAGCGGGGGGCGCCGGAGCAGTTCTTC
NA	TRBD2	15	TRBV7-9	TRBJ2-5	CASSAGTSGGETQYF	TGTGCCAGCAGCGCCGGGACTAGCGGGGGTGAGACCCAGTACTTC
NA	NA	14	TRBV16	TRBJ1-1	CASSQSTGNSEAFF	TGTGCCAGCAGCCAGTCCACAGGGAACTCTGAAGCTTTCTTT
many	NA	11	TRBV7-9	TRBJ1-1	CASSYGQEAFF	TGTGCCAGCAGTTACGGGCAGGAAGCTTTCTTT
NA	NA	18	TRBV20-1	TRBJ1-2	CSAPQRWDRFFPNYGYTF	TGCAGTGCTCCCCAACGCTGGGACCGATTTTTCCCTAACTATGGCTACACCTTC
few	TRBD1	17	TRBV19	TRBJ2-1	CASSIDLKGQVYNEQFF	TGTGCCAGTAGTATAGATTTAAAGGGACAGGTCTACAATGAGCAGTTCTTC
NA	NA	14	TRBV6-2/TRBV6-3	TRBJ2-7	CASSYRGRNYVQYF	TGTGCCAGCAGTTACAGGGGGAGAAACTACGTGCAGTACTTC
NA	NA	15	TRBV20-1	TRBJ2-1	CSARDSRTAYNEQFF	TGCAGTGCTAGAGATAGCCGGACAGCCTACAATGAGCAGTTCTTC
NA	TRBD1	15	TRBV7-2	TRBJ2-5	CFSSRDRGTQETQYF	TGTTTCAGCAGTCGGGACAGGGGAACCCAAGAGACCCAGTACTTC
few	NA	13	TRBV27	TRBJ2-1	CASSLSSANEQFF	TGTGCCAGCAGTTTAAGTAGCGCCAATGAGCAGTTCTTC
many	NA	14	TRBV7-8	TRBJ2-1	CASSPGPFNNEQFF	TGTGCCAGCAGCCCGGGACCCTTTAACAATGAGCAGTTCTTC
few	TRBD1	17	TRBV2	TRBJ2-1	CASSEVPTGEGLNEQFF	TGTGCCAGCAGTGAAGTACCCACAGGGGAAGGGTTAAATGAGCAGTTCTTC
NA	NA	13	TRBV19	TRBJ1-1	CASSIARNTEAFF	TGTGCCAGTAGTATAGCGCGGAACACTGAAGCTTTCTTT
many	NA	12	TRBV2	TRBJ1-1	CASSAGNTEAFF	TGTGCCAGCAGTGCCGGGAACACTGAAGCTTTCTTT
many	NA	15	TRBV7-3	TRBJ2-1	CASSSGESSYNEQFF	TGTGCCAGCAGCTCCGGCGAGAGCTCCTACAATGAGCAGTTCTTC
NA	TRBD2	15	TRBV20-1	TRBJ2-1	CSAPPELAGDNEQFF	TGCAGTGCCCCGCCGGAGCTAGCGGGAGACAATGAGCAGTTCTTC